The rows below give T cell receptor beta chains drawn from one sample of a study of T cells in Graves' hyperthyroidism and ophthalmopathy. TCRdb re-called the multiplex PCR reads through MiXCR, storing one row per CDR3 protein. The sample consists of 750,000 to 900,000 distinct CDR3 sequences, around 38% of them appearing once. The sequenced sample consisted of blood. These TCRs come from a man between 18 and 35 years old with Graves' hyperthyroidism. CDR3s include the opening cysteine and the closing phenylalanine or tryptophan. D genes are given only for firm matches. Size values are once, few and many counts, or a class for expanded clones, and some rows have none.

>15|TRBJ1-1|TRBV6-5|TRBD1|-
TGTGCCAGCAGTTACATCGGGACAGGGGACACTGAAGCTTTCTTT
CASSYIGTGDTEAFF
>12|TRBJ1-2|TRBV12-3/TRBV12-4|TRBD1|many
TGTGCCAGCAGGACGGGACAGGGAGGCTACACCTTC
CASRTGQGGYTF
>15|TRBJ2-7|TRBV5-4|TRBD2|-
TGTGCCAGCAGCCAAGACTACGGGGGGACCTACGAGCAGTACTTC
CASSQDYGGTYEQYF
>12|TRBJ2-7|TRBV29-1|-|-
TGCAGCGGGAGGTCGACCCGCTACGAGCAGTACTTC
CSGRSTRYEQYF
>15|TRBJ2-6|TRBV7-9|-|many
TGTGCCAGCGTAGCTACGGGATCTGGGGCCAACGTCCTGACTTTC
CASVATGSGANVLTF
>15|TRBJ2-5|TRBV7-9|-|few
TGTGCCAGCACCGCGGGAAAACGCCTCCAAGAGACCCAGTACTTC
CASTAGKRLQETQYF
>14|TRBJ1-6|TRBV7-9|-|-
TGTGCCAGCAGCCAAGACAGAACAGTTGGAACCCTCCAATTT
CASSQDRTVGTLQF
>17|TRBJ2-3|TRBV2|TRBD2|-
TGTGCCAGCAGTGCCGCCCAGCGGGGGGGCAGCACAGATACGCAGTATTTT
CASSAAQRGGSTDTQYF
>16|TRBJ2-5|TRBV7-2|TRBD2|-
TGTGCCAGCAGCTCACGGACTAGCGGGAGCATGGAGACCCAGTACTTC
CASSSRTSGSMETQYF
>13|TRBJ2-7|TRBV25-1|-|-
TGTGCCAGCAGTAAAACCGGCTCCTACGAGCAGTACTTC
CASSKTGSYEQYF
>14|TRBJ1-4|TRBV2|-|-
TGTGCCAGCAGTGGAGGCGGGAGCGGCGAAAAACTGTTTTTT
CASSGGGSGEKLFF
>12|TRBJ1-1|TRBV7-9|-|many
TGTGCCAGCAGCTCAGGGATCACTGAAGCTTTCTTT
CASSSGITEAFF
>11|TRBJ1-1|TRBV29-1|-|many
TGCAGCGGGGTCATCGATTTTGAAGCTTTCTTT
CSGVIDFEAFF
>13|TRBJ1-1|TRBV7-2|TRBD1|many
TGTGCCAGCAGCCAACAGGGGTTTACTGAAGCTTTCTTT
CASSQQGFTEAFF
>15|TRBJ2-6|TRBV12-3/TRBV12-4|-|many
TGTGCCAGCAGATTAGGGATCTCTGGGGCCAACGTCCTGACTTTC
CASRLGISGANVLTF
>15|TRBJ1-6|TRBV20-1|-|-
TGCAGTGCTAGAGGGGGAAACTCCTATAATTCACCCCTCCACTTT
CSARGGNSYNSPLHF
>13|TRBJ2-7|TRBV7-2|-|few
TGTGCCAGCAGCTACCGACAGACCTACGAGCAGTACTTC
CASSYRQTYEQYF
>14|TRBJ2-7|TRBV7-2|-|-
TGTGCCAGCAGCGGGGGAGAAGTCCCCTACGAGCAGTACTTC
CASSGGEVPYEQYF
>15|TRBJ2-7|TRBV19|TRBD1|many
TGTGCCAGTAGTTCCAGACAGGGGGTGTCCTACGAGCAGTACTTC
CASSSRQGVSYEQYF
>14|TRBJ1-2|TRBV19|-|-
TGTGCCAGTGCTAGGTCGACTGAGAACTATGGCTACACCTTC
CASARSTENYGYTF
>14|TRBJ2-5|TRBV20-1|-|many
TGCAGTGCTAGTCGTCACCGGGCAGGAGAGACCCAGTACTTC
CSASRHRAGETQYF
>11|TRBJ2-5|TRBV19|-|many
TGTGCCAGTAGTATGGAAGAGACCCAGTACTTC
CASSMEETQYF
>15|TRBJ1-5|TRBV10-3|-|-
TGTGCCATCAGTGACGCAGGGGATAGCAATCAGCCCCAGCATTTT
CAISDAGDSNQPQHF
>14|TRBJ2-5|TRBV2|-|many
TGTGCCAGCAACAACCGGGGGATCAGCGGGACCCAGTACTTC
CASNNRGISGTQYF